This T cell receptor (beta chain) came from a study of T-cell reconstitution after alpha-beta-depleted transplantation in children. The junction had 10 bases not matched to a gene; V was cut back by 2 bases and J by 4 bases. Germline lookup yields CDR1 ENHRY and CDR2 SYGVKD. The CDR3 covers 17 residues. The TCRbeta library was prepared with unique molecular identifiers. Each CDR3 protein is one row after TCRdb ran MiXCR on the PCR reads. This table holds over 550,000 distinct CDR3 sequences, 8% to 11% found once. There are a few counts of this clonotype. Source: PBMCs from the stem cell graft donor, taken from the stem cell graft. This chain joins TRBV10-3 and TRBJ1-2; 10 bases match TRBD1. The receptor's source is a human donor who donated a stem cell graft to a child with acute myeloid leukemia. The CDR3 bases are TGTGCCATCAGTGAGCAGTTGGGACAGGGGAGTTCCTATGGCTACACCTTC. Protein sequence: CAISEQLGQGSSYGYTF.